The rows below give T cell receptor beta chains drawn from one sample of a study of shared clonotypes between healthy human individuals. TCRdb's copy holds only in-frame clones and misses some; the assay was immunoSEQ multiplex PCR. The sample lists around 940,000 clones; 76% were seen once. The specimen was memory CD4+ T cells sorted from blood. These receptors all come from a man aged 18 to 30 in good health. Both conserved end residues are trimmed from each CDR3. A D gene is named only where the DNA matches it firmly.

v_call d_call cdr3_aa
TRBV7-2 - ASSFAPTDTQY
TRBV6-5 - ASSYSGRVPGELF
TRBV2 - ASSAGISYGYT
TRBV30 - AWSVGSYNSPLH
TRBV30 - AWSPLGETQY
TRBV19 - ASSQRQFGNTQY
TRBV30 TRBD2 AWSQAGVGYEQY
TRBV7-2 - ASSLSAGPKGGELF
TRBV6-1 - ASSEPRGGTTGELF
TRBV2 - ASRDGSRGYT
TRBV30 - AWMGGTYGYT
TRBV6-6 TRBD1 ASRGQGTGELF
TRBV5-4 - ASSIDYNEQF
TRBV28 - ASSTGTGANVLT
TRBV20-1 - SAGLQEQF
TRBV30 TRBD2 AWSLAGGEAKNIQY
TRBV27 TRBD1 ASSSPGQGARNTEAF
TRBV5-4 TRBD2 ASSSLAGGNNEQF
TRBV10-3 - AIGGEVSGNTIY
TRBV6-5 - ASSYRAGYGYT
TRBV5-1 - ASSSGQLTLGANVLT
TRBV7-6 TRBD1 ASSPGTGGRVTEAF
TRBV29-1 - SVFGGYGYT
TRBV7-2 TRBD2 ASSFSGGGQETQY
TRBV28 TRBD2 ASSFGASGGFGAQY
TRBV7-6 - ASSLQESYNEQF
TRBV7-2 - ASSPWQGGGETQY
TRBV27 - ASSLEPGLPYEQY
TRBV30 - AWSVTYNEQF
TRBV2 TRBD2 ASSERLAGAEQF
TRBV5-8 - ASSSKRSGSYSNQPQH
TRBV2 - ASSVDSLTNTGELF
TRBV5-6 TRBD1 ASSLLNPGGNTEAF
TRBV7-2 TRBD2 ASSLGLAGAQNIQY
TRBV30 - AFQVGNSGNTIY
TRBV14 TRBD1 ASSRDRGWSPLH
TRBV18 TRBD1 ASSQGQGLKY
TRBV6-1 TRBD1 ASSEGDRGGVGTDTQY
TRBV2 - ASSPVYEQF
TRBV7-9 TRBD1 AGRDRAVNEQF
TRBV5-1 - ASSQDRSREQY
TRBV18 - ASSGQDPYEQY
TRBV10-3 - AINEGGQITDTQY
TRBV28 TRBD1 ASRRTGGAFGYT
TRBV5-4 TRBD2 ASSLRLAGFTDTQY
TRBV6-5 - ASSYSRGTDTQY
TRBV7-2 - ASSFEGFEQF